The clone carrying this T cell receptor (beta chain) occurred a few times. Antigen unknown. The sample comes from a study of blood T cells in healthy people across ages. The CDR3 has 16 amino acids. V was clipped by 4 bases and J by 5 bases, with 19 bases between them. Germline V lookup: CDR1 SGHRS, CDR2 YFSETQ. Overall study findings and caveats: Those diversity estimates obtained from one million T cells were thought to be underestimates. With unsorted PBMCs, a conclusive comparison of naive versus antigen-experienced cells was not possible. More naive CD4+ cells and higher diversity were found in long-lived than in aged donors.

Together with a sample-barcoded 5' primer, a J-beta primer mix was included in a second PCR lasting about 7 to 11 cycles. Every cDNA molecule bore a tag from a template-switch adaptor containing 12 random nucleotides. TCRdb processed the 5' RACE reads anew with MiXCR; each CDR3 protein has one entry. The table shows around 990,000 distinct CDR3 sequences, with under 40% occurring only once. The TCR was taken from a man between 18 and 29 years old in good health. The sample consisted of blood. This chain joins TRBV5-1 and TRBJ2-1; a weak D match, TRBD2 (5 bases). CDR3 bases: TGCGCCAGCAGCCTGGACTCACCCGGGGTCGACAATGAGCAGTTCTTC. Protein sequence: CASSLDSPGVDNEQFF.